The rows below give T cell receptor beta chains drawn from one sample of a study of shared clonotypes between healthy human individuals. Profiling relied on immunoSEQ multiplex PCR, and the TCRdb table lists in-frame clones only, not all of them. This table holds 2 million to 2.5 million clones, over 85% found once. The specimen sequenced was naive CD4+ T cells from PBMCs. The receptors derive from a man between 18 and 35 years old in good health. Some clones in this sample may be carry-over from other donors' samples. CDR3s include the opening cysteine and the closing phenylalanine or tryptophan. A D gene is named only where the DNA matches it firmly. Clone size is not always given. Where it is, it says once, few, many or a class for expanded clones.

J	size	D	V	DNA	CDR3
TRBJ2-3	NA	NA	TRBV9	TGTGCCAGCAGCGTAGTGGGGCAAGGGGAGCAGTATTTT	CASSVVGQGEQYF
TRBJ1-5	few	NA	TRBV6-5	TGTGCCAGCAGTTACTCGAACGGGGTAGGGCAGCCCCAGCATTTT	CASSYSNGVGQPQHF
TRBJ1-3	NA	NA	TRBV6-1	TGTGCCTGCTACAGCGGAAGATCTGGAAACACCATATATTTT	CACYSGRSGNTIYF
TRBJ1-1	NA	NA	TRBV14	TGTGCCAGCACTTCGTGGGGGGGCCCGAACACTGAAGCTTTCTTT	CASTSWGGPNTEAFF
TRBJ1-2	NA	TRBD1	TRBV28	TGTGCCAGCGGGACAGGGATAGGCTACACCTTC	CASGTGIGYTF
TRBJ1-4	NA	TRBD1	TRBV6-1	TGTGCCAGCAGTGAACAGGGGGCGTATGAAAAACTGTTTTTT	CASSEQGAYEKLFF
TRBJ1-5	NA	NA	TRBV6-1	TGTGCCAGCAGTGCTACAGGGAGCGGACAGCCCCAGCATTTT	CASSATGSGQPQHF
TRBJ2-6	NA	NA	TRBV28	TGTGCCAGCAGCTATCGGTGGGGGCGGTTTCCCCTCCCTGGGGCCAACGTCCTGACTTTC	CASSYRWGRFPLPGANVLTF
TRBJ2-7	NA	TRBD2	TRBV13	TGTGCCAGCAGCTTAGGTGGGAGGGCATCTTACGAGCAGTACTTC	CASSLGGRASYEQYF
TRBJ2-7	NA	TRBD2	TRBV2	TGTGCCAGCACCCCAGCCCCCCTAGCGGTTCAGTACTTC	CASTPAPLAVQYF
TRBJ2-7	NA	NA	TRBV5-4	TGTGCCAGCAGCACGACAGCGAGCTCCTACGAGCAGTACTTC	CASSTTASSYEQYF
TRBJ2-2	NA	NA	TRBV11-2	TGTGCCAGCAGCTCCCCCTCGAGGGGCGAACCGAACACCGGGGAGCTGTTTTTT	CASSSPSRGEPNTGELFF
TRBJ1-4	NA	NA	TRBV28	TGTGCCAGCAGAAAGGACAGTGTTCGTGAAAAACTGTTTTTT	CASRKDSVREKLFF